This T cell receptor (beta chain) was recorded in a study of tumour-infiltrating T cells in Burkitt lymphoma. Study-level information: This cohort included all epidemiological subtypes of Burkitt lymphoma. Overall and progression-free survival were predicted by productive clonality. General study results and limits: Several public clonotypes recurred in numerous Burkitt lymphoma patients.

A word on this clone: Its antigen is not known.

The CDR3 consists of 15 residues. The V gene lost 1 base and the J gene lost 0 bases, with 4 bases spanning the gap. Germline V CDR1 and CDR2: PRHDT, FYEKMQ (reference sequence). Assay: immunoSEQ multiplex PCR; the TCRdb copy retains only in-frame clones and omits some. The sample has over 100 clones; 95% to 97% are singletons. This receptor was taken from a human donor with Burkitt lymphoma. The chain couples TRBV13 to TRBJ2-6; D unclear. The material sequenced was tumor tissue. The CDR3 DNA sequence: TGTGCCAGCAGCTTAGACAGCTCTGGGGCCAACGTCCTGACTTTC. As protein: CASSLDSSGANVLTF.